This passage covers 16 T cell receptor beta chains from one sample sequenced in a study of blood T cell repertoires in COVID-19. Assay: immunoSEQ multiplex PCR; the TCRdb copy retains only in-frame clones and omits some. Among about 250,000 clones listed, around 87% were seen once. The specimen sequenced was PBMCs or T cells enriched from blood (not recorded which). All receptors come from a woman under 30 who had recovered from COVID-19.

The chain joins TRBV6-5 to TRBJ2-3; 13 bases agree with TRBD2. The CDR3 has 15 amino acids. The V segment lost 8 bases and the J segment 3 bases; nucleotides outside the gene matches: 5. Per the germline V gene, CDR1 is MNHEY and CDR2 is SVGAGI. As DNA, the CDR3 is TGTGCCAGCCTCCGGACTAGCGGGGGAACAGATACGCAGTATTTT. It yields the protein CASLRTSGGTDTQYF.

The CDR3 coding sequence is TGTGCCAGCAGCCTAGGGACAGGGACAGGGGCCAACGTCCTGACTTTC. This translates into CASSLGTGTGANVLTF. The chain carries TRBV7-9 and TRBJ2-6, with TRBD1 matching 9 bases. V gave up 5 bases and J gave up 4 bases; unmatched junction bases: 6. This CDR3 is built from 16 residues. Germline V lookup: CDR1 SEHNR, CDR2 FQNEAQ (reference sequence).

Of note for this clone: The sample carries other DNA sequences with the same CDR3. The rearrangement links TRBV5-1 to TRBJ2-1; possibly TRBD2 for D (6 bases). Trimming took 3 bases from V and 7 from J, leaving 8 bases between them. Germline CDR1 SGHRS, CDR2 YFSETQ. CDR3 length equals 12 residues. This CDR3 reads CASSSGGNEQFF. The CDR3 DNA reads as TGCGCCAGCAGCTCTGGGGGGAATGAGCAGTTCTTC. Combining the CDR3 with reference TRBV5-1 and TRBJ2-1 gives the whole variable domain KAGVTQTPRYLIKTRGQQVTLSCSPISGHRSVSWYQQTPGQGLQFLFEYFSETQRNKGNFPGRFSGRQFSNSRSEMNVSTLELGDSALYLCASSSGGNEQFFGPGTRLTVL.

This clone was seen a handful of times. The rearrangement links TRBV6-1 to TRBJ2-7; D uncertain. The length of the CDR3 is 15 residues. Deletions cut 1 base from V and 2 bases from J, with 12 bases between. Germline CDR1 and CDR2: MNHNS and SASEGT. The DNA of the CDR3 is TGTGCCAGCAGTGAAGAGTCCGGTTCCGCCTACGAGCAGTACTTC. It encodes CASSEESGSAYEQYF.

This clone was picked up one time. V usage is TRBV7-6 and J usage is TRBJ1-2; possible D gene TRBD1, 6 bases. Germline V gives CDR1 SGHVS, CDR2 FNYEAQ. The length of the CDR3 is 15 residues. V was clipped by 1 base and J by 3 bases, with 12 bases between them. CDR3 residues: CASSLGQQGYYGYTF. Here the CDR3 DNA reads TGTGCCAGCAGCTTAGGACAACAGGGTTACTATGGCTACACCTTC.

The chain links TRBV11-2 to TRBJ1-3, with TRBD1 matching 8 bases. This CDR3 has 16 amino acids. CDR1 and CDR2 (germline): SGHAT, FQNNGV. V dropped 5 bases and J dropped 4; count of bases not matched to a gene: 10. This CDR3 reads CASSQRGQAAGNTIYF. DNA of the CDR3: TGTGCCAGCAGCCAAAGGGGACAGGCCGCGGGAAACACCATATATTTT.

This chain joins TRBV7-9 and TRBJ1-1; TRBD1 might be the D (6 bases). Germline V gives CDR1 SEHNR, CDR2 FQNEAQ (reference sequence). Trimming shortened V by 1 base and J by 4 bases, and 16 bases separated the two germline ends. The CDR3 length is 16 residues. CDR3 nucleotides: TGTGCCAGCAGCTTAGGATTAGCAGGGGTTAGCACTGAAGCTTTCTTT. Translation: CASSLGLAGVSTEAFF. The complete variable domain, with remaining parts taken from reference TRBV7-9 and TRBJ1-1, reads DTGVSQNPRHKITKRGQNVTFRCDPISEHNRLYWYRQTLGQGPEFLTYFQNEAQLEKSRLLSDRFSAERPKGSFSTLEIQRTEQGDSAMYLCASSLGLAGVSTEAFFGQGTRLTVV.

The J gene is TRBJ1-6, the V gene TRBV28; a possible D gene is TRBD1 (6 bases). This CDR3 contains 17 residues. V lost 10 bases and J lost 0, with 19 bases in between. Per the germline V gene, CDR1 is MDHEN and CDR2 is SYDVKM. The DNA for the CDR3 is TGTGCCACCATTGGGACCGGACAGTACTCCTATAATTCACCCCTCCACTTT. Translation: CATIGTGQYSYNSPLHF.

The genes are TRBV7-9 and TRBJ2-3; D ambiguous. V lost 5 bases and J lost 2, with 5 bases in between. The germline gives CDR1 SEHNR, CDR2 FQNEAQ (reference sequence). This CDR3 has 12 residues. The CDR3 loop reads CASSPVTDTQYF. CDR3 nucleotides: TGTGCCAGCAGCCCAGTCACAGATACGCAGTATTTT.

This rearrangement joins TRBV5-4 to TRBJ2-5, with a tentative D call TRBD2 (6 bases). Trimming stripped 1 base from V and 4 bases from J, with 11 bases between. Germline CDR1 SGHNT, CDR2 YYREEE (reference sequence). The CDR3 is made up of 14 amino acids. CDR3 in DNA: TGTGCCAGCAGCTTGCAGGGAGGCGGAGAGACCCAGTACTTC. Residues: CASSLQGGGETQYF.

This chain connects TRBV28 to TRBJ1-5; D gene unclear. The germline V and J ends were trimmed by 3 bases and 9 bases, with 12 bases remaining between them. CDR3 length: 13 amino acids. Germline CDR1 and CDR2: MDHEN and SYDVKM. CDR3 residues: CASSLAGRGPQHF. Written as DNA, the CDR3 is TGTGCCAGCAGTTTGGCGGGCCGCGGGCCCCAGCATTTT.

In this sample, this clone turned up once. The J gene is TRBJ2-7, the V gene TRBV4-1; D possibly corresponds to TRBD2 (5 bases). This CDR3 region has 17 residues. Trimming stripped 2 bases from V and 1 base from J, with 18 bases between. In germline, CDR1 is MGHRA, CDR2 YSYEKL. The CDR3 coding sequence is TGCGCCAGCAGCCAATCAGATAGCGAGCTGATTTCCTACGAGCAGTACTTC. Its translation: CASSQSDSELISYEQYF.

This chain uses TRBV14 with TRBJ2-1; 7 bases fit TRBD2. Unmatched junction bases numbered 2, after V lost 3 bases and J lost 6 bases. This CDR3 comprises 13 residues. The V gene's germline CDR1 is SGHDN and CDR2 FVKESK. CDR3 protein: CASSHLAVNEQFF. As DNA, the CDR3 is TGTGCCAGCAGCCACCTAGCGGTCAATGAGCAGTTCTTC.

The V and J genes are TRBV18 and TRBJ1-1; TRBD1 is a possible D gene (5 bases). The CDR3 runs 14 residues. The V end was cut by 3 bases, the J end by 3 bases, with 11 bases between. From germline, CDR1 is KGHSH and CDR2 LQKENI. CDR3 residues: CASSPGGADTEAFF. The CDR3 DNA reads as TGTGCCAGCTCACCGGGAGGGGCGGACACTGAAGCTTTCTTT.

The J gene is TRBJ1-1, the V gene TRBV2; weak D call: TRBD1 (5 bases). The CDR3 length is 17 residues. Deletions cut 2 bases from V and 5 bases from J, with 21 bases between. Germline CDR1 SNHLY, CDR2 FYNNEI. CDR3 DNA sequence: TGTGCCAGCAGTGAAATCCGCCTGGGACTCATGGGGACTGAAGCTTTCTTT. Its protein product is CASSEIRLGLMGTEAFF.

This chain uses TRBV7-9 with TRBJ1-1, with a tentative D call TRBD1 (6 bases). This CDR3 is built from 15 residues. Germline V gene data show CDR1 as SEHNR and CDR2 as FQNEAQ (reference sequence). V shed 2 bases and J shed 0 bases, with 10 bases lying between them. As DNA, the CDR3 is TGTGCCAGCAGCTTAAGCAGACAGGTGAACACTGAAGCTTTCTTT. Translated, it gives CASSLSRQVNTEAFF.